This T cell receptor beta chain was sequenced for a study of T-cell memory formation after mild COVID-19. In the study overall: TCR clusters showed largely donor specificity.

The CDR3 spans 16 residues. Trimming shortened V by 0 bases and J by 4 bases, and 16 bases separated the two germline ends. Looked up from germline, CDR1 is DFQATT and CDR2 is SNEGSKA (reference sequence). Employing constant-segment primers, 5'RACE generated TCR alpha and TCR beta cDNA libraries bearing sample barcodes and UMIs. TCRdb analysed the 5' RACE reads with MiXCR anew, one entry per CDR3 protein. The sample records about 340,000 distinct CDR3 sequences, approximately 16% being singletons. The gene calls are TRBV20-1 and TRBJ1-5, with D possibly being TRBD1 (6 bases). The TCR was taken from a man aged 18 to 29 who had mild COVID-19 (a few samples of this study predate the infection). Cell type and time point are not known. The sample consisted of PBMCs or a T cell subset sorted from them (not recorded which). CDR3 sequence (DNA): TGCAGTGCTAGAGATGTGGGGCAGGGGATTAATCAGCCCCAGCATTTT. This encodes CSARDVGQGINQPQHF.